The T cell receptor (beta chain) under discussion was sequenced for a study of cytomegalovirus exposure and HLA in healthy donors. Study in general: Some 180 million T cells yielded under 130 million unique TCR beta sequences in earlier analysis.

Study-wide findings and caveats: According to reports, the classifier identified cytomegalovirus status with high specificity and sensitivity. When presence/absence was analysed, sequencing depth was taken to be roughly uniform across donors. Overall, roughly 160 TCR beta chains were annotated as cytomegalovirus-associated.

60 Vbeta and 13 Jbeta primers were used in PCR. The repertoire was sequenced with immunoSEQ multiplex PCR; TCRdb's copy has only in-frame clones and lacks some. The table has fewer than 200,000 clones, about 85% seen once. This clone was seen only a few times. What it recognizes is unknown. Sequencing was done on a sample of PBMCs. The receptor comes from a boy aged 2 to 10 in good health and CMV-seronegative.

As DNA, the CDR3 is TGCGCCAGCAGCCCCGAACGACAAGATGAAAAACTGTTTTTT. This codes for CASSPERQDEKLFF. V is TRBV5-1 and J is TRBJ1-4; D gene unclear. V was trimmed by 4 bases and J by 6 bases, leaving 13 bases between them. CDR1 and CDR2 from the germline V gene are SGHRS and YFSETQ. The CDR3 length is 14 residues.